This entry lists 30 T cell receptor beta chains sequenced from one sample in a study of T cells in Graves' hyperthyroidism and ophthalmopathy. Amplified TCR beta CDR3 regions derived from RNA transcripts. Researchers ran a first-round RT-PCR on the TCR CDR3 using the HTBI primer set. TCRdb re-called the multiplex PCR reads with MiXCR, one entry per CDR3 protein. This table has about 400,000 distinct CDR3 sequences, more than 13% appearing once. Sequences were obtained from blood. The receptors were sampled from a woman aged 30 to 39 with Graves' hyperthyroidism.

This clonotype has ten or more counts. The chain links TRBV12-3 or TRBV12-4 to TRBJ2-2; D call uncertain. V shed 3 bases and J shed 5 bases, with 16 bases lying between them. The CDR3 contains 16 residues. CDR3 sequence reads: CASSFKLELPTGELFF. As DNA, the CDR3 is TGTGCCAGCAGTTTTAAACTCGAGCTGCCGACCGGGGAGCTGTTTTTT.

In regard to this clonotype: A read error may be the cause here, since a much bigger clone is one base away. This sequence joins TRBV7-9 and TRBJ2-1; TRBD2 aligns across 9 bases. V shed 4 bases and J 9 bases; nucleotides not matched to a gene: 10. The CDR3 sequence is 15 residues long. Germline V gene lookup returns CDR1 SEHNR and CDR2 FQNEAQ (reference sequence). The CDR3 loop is CASSSRLAEASEQFF. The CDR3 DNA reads TGTGCCAGCAGCTCGAGACTAGCGGAGGCTAGTGAGCAGTTCTTC.

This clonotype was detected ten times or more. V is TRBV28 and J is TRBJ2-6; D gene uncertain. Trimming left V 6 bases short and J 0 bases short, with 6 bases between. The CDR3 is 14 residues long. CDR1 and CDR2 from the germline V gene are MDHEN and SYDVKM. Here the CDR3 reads CASRAFSGANVLTF. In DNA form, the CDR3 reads TGTGCCAGCAGAGCCTTCTCTGGGGCCAACGTCCTGACTTTC.

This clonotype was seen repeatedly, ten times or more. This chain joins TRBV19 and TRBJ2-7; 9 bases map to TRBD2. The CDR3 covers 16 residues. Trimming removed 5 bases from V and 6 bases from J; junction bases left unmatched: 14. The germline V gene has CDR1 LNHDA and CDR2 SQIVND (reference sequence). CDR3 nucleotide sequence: TGTGCCAGTAGTCCCTTCAGCGGGAGGCCGCCCTCCGAGCAGTACTTC. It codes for CASSPFSGRPPSEQYF.

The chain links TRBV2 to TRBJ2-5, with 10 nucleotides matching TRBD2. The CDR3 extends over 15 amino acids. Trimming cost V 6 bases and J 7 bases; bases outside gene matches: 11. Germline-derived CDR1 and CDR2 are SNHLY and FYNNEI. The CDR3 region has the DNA TGTGCCAGCAGCGCTAGCGGGAGCGGCATGGGGACCCAGTACTTC. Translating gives CASSASGSGMGTQYF.

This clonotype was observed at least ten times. The CDR3 reads CASSQAQEQYF. The CDR3 DNA is TGTGCCAGCAGCCAAGCTCAGGAGCAGTACTTC. The rearrangement links TRBV3-1 to TRBJ2-7, with D unclear. The germline V gene encodes CDR1 LGHDT and CDR2 YNNKEL (reference sequence). The CDR3 length is 11 residues. The germline V and J ends were trimmed by 1 base and 7 bases, with 5 bases remaining between them.

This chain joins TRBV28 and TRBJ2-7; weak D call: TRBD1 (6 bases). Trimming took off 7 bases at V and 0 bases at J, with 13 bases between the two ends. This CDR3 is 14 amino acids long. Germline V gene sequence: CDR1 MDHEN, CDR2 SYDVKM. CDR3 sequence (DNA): TGTGCCAGCACCGACAGGCCCCTCTCCTACGAGCAGTACTTC. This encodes CASTDRPLSYEQYF.

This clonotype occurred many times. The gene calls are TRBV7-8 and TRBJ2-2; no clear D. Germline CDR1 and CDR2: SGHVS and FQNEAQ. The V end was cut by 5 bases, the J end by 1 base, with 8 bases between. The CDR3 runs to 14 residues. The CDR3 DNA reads TGTGCCAGCAGCCCAATAGGGAACACCGGGGAGCTGTTTTTT. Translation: CASSPIGNTGELFF.

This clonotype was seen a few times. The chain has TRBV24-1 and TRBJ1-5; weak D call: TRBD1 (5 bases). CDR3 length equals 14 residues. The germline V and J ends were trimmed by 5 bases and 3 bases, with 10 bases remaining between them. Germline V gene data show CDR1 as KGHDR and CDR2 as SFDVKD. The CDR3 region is CATSARDNNQPQHF. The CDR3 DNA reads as TGTGCCACCAGTGCCAGGGATAACAATCAGCCCCAGCATTTT.

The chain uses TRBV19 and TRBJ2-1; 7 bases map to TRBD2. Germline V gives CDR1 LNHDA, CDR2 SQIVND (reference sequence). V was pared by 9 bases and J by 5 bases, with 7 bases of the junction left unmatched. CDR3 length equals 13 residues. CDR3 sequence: CASETSRDNEQFF. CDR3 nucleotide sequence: TGTGCCAGCGAGACTAGCAGAGACAATGAGCAGTTCTTC.

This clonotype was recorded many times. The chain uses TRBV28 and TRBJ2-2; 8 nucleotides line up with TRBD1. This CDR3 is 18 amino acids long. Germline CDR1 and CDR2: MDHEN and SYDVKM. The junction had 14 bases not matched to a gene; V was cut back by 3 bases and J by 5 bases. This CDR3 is CASSFRTGSGIITGELFF. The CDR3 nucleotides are TGTGCCAGCAGTTTTAGGACAGGGTCTGGTATAATTACCGGGGAGCTGTTTTTT. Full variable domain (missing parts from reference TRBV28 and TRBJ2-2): DVKVTQSSRYLVKRTGEKVFLECVQDMDHENMFWYRQDPGLGLRLIYFSYDVKMKEKGDIPEGYSVSREKKERFSLILESASTNQTSMYLCASSFRTGSGIITGELFFGEGSRLTVL.

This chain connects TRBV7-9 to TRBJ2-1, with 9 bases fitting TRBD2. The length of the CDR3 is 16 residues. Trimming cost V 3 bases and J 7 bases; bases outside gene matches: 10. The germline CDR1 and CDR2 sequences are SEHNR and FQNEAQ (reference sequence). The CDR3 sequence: CASSFTLAGMGNEQFF. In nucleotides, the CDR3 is TGTGCCAGCAGCTTTACTCTAGCGGGAATGGGAAATGAGCAGTTCTTC.

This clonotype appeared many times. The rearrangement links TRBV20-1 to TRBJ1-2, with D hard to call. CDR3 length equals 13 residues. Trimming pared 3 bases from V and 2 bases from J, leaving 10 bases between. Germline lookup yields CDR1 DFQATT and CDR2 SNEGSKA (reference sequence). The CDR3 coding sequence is TGCAGTGCTAGCGACACCTTAAACTATGGCTACACCTTC. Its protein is CSASDTLNYGYTF.

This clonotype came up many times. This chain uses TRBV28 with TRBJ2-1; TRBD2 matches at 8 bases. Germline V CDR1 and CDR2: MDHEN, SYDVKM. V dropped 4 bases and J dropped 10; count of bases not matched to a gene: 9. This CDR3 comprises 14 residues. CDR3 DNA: TGTGCCAGCAGTTCACGAGCGGGAGTAGGCGAGCAGTTCTTC. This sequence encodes CASSSRAGVGEQFF.

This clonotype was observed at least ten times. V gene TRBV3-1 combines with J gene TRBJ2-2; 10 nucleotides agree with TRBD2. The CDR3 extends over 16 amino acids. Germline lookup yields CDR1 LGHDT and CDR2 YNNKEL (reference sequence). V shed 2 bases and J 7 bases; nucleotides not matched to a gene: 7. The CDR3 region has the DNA TGTGCCAGCAGCCAACCTGCTAGCGGGAGTCACGGGGAGCTGTTTTTT. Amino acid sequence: CASSQPASGSHGELFF.

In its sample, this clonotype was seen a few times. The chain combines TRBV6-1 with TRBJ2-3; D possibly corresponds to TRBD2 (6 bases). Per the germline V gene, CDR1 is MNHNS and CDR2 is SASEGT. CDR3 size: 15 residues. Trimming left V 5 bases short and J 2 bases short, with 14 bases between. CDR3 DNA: TGTGCCAGCAGTATCCGTAGCGGAGACACAGATACGCAGTATTTT. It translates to CASSIRSGDTDTQYF.

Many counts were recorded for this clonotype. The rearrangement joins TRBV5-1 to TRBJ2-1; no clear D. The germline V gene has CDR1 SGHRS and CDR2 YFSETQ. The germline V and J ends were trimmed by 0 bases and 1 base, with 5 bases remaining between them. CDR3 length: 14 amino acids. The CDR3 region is CASSLAPSYNEQFF. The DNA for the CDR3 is TGCGCCAGCAGCTTGGCCCCTTCCTACAATGAGCAGTTCTTC.

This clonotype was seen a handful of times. The CDR3 sequence: CASSLRDYVNYEQYF. In DNA form, the CDR3 reads TGTGCCAGCAGTTTACGGGACTACGTAAACTACGAGCAGTACTTC. This chain uses TRBV28 with TRBJ2-7, with 7 bases matching TRBD2. Germline values: CDR1 MDHEN, CDR2 SYDVKM. With V trimmed by 2 bases and J by 3 bases, 7 bases remained unmatched. This CDR3 has 15 residues.

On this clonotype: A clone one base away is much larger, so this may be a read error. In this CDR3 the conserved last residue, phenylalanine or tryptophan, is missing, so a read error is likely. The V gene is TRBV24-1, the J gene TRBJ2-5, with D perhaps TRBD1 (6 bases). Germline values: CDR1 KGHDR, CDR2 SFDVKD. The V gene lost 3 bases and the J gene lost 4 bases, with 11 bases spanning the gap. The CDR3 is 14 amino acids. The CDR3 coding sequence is TGTGCCACCAGTGATCCCGGACAGCTAGAGACCCAGTACCTC. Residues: CATSDPGQLETQYL.

Here the CDR3 DNA reads TGTGCCAGCGGTTCTCAGGGAGCTACCGATTCACCCCTCCACTTT. It encodes CASGSQGATDSPLHF. This chain links TRBV5-4 with TRBJ1-6; weak D call: TRBD1 (5 bases). In germline, CDR1 is SGHNT, CDR2 YYREEE (reference sequence). The CDR3 totals 15 residues. Trimming took off 7 bases at V and 8 bases at J, with 19 bases between the two ends.

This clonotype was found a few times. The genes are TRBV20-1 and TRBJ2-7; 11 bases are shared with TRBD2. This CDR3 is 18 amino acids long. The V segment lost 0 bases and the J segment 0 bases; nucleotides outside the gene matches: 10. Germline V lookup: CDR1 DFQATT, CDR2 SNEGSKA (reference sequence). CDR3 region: CSARDPSGRKTSSYEQYF. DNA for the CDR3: TGCAGTGCTAGAGATCCTAGCGGGAGGAAAACGAGCTCCTACGAGCAGTACTTC.

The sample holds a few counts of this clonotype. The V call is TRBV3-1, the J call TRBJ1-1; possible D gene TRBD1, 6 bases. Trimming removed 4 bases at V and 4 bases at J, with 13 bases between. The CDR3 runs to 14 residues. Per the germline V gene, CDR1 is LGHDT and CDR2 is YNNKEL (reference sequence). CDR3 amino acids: CASSRGQQITEAFF. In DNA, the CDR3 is TGTGCCAGCAGCCGAGGACAGCAAATCACTGAAGCTTTCTTT.

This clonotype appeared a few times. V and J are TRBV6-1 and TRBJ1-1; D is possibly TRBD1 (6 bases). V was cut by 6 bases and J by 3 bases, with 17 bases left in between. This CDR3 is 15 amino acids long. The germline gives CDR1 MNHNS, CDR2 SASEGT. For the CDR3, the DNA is TGTGCCAGCAGACGAACGACCACAGGGTACACTGAAGCTTTCTTT. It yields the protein CASRRTTTGYTEAFF.

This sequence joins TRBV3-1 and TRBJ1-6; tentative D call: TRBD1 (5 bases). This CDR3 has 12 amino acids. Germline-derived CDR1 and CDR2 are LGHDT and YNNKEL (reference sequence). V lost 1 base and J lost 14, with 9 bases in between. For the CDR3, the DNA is TGTGCCAGCAGCCAAGGGGGGAATTCCCTCCACTTT. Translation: CASSQGGNSLHF.

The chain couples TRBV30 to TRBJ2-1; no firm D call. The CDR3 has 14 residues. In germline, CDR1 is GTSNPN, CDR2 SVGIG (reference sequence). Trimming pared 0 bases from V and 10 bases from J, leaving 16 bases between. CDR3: CAWSVVGSPREQFF. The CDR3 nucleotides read TGTGCCTGGAGTGTTGTGGGGTCCCCGCGGGAGCAGTTCTTC. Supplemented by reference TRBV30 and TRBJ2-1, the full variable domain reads SQTIHQWPATLVQPVGSPLSLECTVEGTSNPNLYWYRQAAGRGLQLLFYSVGIGQISSEVPQNLSASRPQDRQFILSSKKLLLSDSGFYLCAWSVVGSPREQFFGPGTRLTVL.

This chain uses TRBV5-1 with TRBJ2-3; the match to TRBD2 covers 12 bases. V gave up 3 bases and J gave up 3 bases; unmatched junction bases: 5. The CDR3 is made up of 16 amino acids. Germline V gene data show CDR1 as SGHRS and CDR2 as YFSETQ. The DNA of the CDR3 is TGCGCCAGCAGCTCCTTAGGACTAGCGGGGACAGATACGCAGTATTTT. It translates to CASSSLGLAGTDTQYF.

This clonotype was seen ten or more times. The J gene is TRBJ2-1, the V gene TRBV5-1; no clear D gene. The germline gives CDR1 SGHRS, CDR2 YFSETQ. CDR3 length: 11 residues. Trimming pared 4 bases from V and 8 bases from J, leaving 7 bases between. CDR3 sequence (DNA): TGCGCCAGCAGCCTGGAACATGAGCAGTTCTTC. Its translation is CASSLEHEQFF.

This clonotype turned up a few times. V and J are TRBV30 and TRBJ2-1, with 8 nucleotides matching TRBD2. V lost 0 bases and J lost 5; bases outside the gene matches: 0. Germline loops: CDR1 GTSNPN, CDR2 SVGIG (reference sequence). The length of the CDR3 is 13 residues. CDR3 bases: TGTGCCTGGAGTGTACTAGCGGACAATGAGCAGTTCTTC. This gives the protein CAWSVLADNEQFF.

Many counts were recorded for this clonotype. CDR3 DNA: TGTGCCAGCTCACCATTACAGGGTGGCGGCGGCTTAGATACGCAGTATTTT. This encodes CASSPLQGGGGLDTQYF. The genes are TRBV18 and TRBJ2-3; D is possibly TRBD1 (6 bases). Trimming stripped 2 bases from V and 5 bases from J, with 20 bases between. Looked up from germline, CDR1 is KGHSH and CDR2 is LQKENI. The CDR3 extends over 17 amino acids.

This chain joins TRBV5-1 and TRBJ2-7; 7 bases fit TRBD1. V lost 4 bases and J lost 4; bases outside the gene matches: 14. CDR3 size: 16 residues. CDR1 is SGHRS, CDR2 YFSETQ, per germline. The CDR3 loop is CASSEAHPGQLYEQYF. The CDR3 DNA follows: TGCGCCAGCAGCGAAGCGCACCCGGGACAGCTTTACGAGCAGTACTTC.